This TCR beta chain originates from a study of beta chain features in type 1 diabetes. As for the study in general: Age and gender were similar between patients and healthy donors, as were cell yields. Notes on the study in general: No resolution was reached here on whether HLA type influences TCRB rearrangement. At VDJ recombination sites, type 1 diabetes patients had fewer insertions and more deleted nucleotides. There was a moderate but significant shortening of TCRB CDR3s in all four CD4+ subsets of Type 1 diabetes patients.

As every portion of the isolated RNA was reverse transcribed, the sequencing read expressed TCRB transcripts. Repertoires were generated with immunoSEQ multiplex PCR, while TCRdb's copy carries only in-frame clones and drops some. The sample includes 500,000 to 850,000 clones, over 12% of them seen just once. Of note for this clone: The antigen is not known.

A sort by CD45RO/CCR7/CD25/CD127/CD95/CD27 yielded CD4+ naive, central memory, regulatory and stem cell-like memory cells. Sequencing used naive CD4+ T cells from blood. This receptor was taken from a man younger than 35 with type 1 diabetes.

CDR3 protein: CASGEADREVGELFF. The CDR3 DNA is TGTGCCAGTGGAGAAGCGGACAGGGAAGTCGGGGAGCTGTTTTTT. This chain joins TRBV19 and TRBJ2-2; 8 bases are shared with TRBD1. The germline V gene encodes CDR1 LNHDA and CDR2 SQIVND (reference sequence). The CDR3 is made up of 15 amino acids. With 8 bases clipped from V and 7 bases from J, the junction kept 12 bases outside the gene matches.